This T cell receptor (beta chain) was identified in a study of blood T cell repertoires in COVID-19. Trimming took 5 bases from V and 5 from J; bases not matched to a gene: 6. CDR1 and CDR2 from the germline V gene are MNHEY and SVGAGI. This CDR3 has 14 residues. Produced via immunoSEQ multiplex PCR; TCRdb's table is partial and in-frame only. The repertoire holds 230,000 or so clones, with roughly 84% as singletons. The chain links TRBV6-5 to TRBJ2-7; 10 bases fit TRBD1. The material sequenced was peripheral blood. The TCR sequence derives from a man between 45 and 60 years old with active or convalescent COVID-19. Here the CDR3 reads CASSKRTGGDEQYF. CDR3 nucleotide sequence: TGTGCCAGCAGTAAACGGACAGGGGGGGACGAGCAGTACTTC.